Below, one TCR beta chain is given with its context. PCR amplification relied on 60 Vbeta primers (plus 13 Jbeta primers). Libraries were prepared by immunoSEQ multiplex PCR; TCRdb keeps only in-frame clonotypes and omits some of them. This table has around 150,000 clones, over 80% appearing once. Germline V CDR1 and CDR2: SGHTA, FQGTGA. Trimming removed 5 bases from V and 3 bases from J, with 16 bases in between. The CDR3 extends over 15 amino acids. The sample is drawn from a study of cytomegalovirus exposure and HLA in healthy donors. Study-wide context: Counted in an early data release were about 85 million unique TCRs from HLA-typed donors.

Sequencing was done on a sample of PBMCs. The TCR sequence derives from a girl aged 5 to 17 in good health and CMV-seropositive. V gene TRBV7-3 combines with J gene TRBJ1-2; perhaps TRBD1 as D (6 bases). The CDR3 loop reads CASSPNREPYYGYTF. The CDR3 DNA sequence: TGTGCCAGCAGCCCCAACAGGGAACCATACTATGGCTACACCTTC.